These T cell receptor beta chains were read from a single sample in a study of T cell responses to AZD1222 COVID-19 vaccine. The table came from immunoSEQ multiplex PCR; TCRdb's copy has only in-frame clones and leaves some out. This table has about 76,000 clones, more than 90% appearing once. The sequenced sample was peripheral blood, obtained on day 0 of AZD1222 vaccination. The source is an adult in good health. Each CDR3 is given with its conserved first and last residue. D genes are given only for firm matches. Not all rows give a size; the values are once, few, many and, for expanded clones, a class.

NA	TRBV7-2	TRBD1	TRBJ1-6	TGTGCCAGCAGCCCTCGACAGGGGGCAGGTTCACCCCTCCACTTT	CASSPRQGAGSPLHF
NA	TRBV29-1	TRBD1	TRBJ2-2	TGCAGCGTGAAAGGGACAGGGAATGCCGGGGAGCTGTTTTTT	CSVKGTGNAGELFF
NA	TRBV18	TRBD1	TRBJ1-4	TGTGCCAGCTCACGCGTGGGACAGGAAAATGAAAAACTGTTTTTT	CASSRVGQENEKLFF
NA	TRBV12-3/TRBV12-4	NA	TRBJ1-3	TGTGCCAGCAGTTTGGGCGGAAACACCATATATTTT	CASSLGGNTIYF
NA	TRBV24-1	TRBD1	TRBJ1-2	TGTGCCACCAGTGCCTGGACAGGGAACGCCTATGGCTACACCTTC	CATSAWTGNAYGYTF
NA	TRBV30	TRBD2	TRBJ2-1	TGTGCCTGGAGCGGGGGGGCCAATGAGCAGTTCTTC	CAWSGGANEQFF
NA	TRBV18	NA	TRBJ1-4	TGTGCCAGCTCACCAATTACAGACCCTAATGAAAAACTGTTTTTT	CASSPITDPNEKLFF
few	TRBV2	NA	TRBJ1-5	TGTGCCAGCAGTCCTCGAGGACAGTTCAATCAGCCCCAGCATTTT	CASSPRGQFNQPQHF
once	TRBV24-1	TRBD1	TRBJ1-2	TGTGCCACCAGTGATTTCCGGACAGGGAACCAAAACTATGGCTACACCTTC	CATSDFRTGNQNYGYTF
NA	TRBV24-1	NA	TRBJ2-1	TGTGCCACCAGTGCCCCGCGGGCCCCCGATGAGCAGTTCTTC	CATSAPRAPDEQFF